This T cell receptor beta chain is drawn from a study of Ad26.COV2.S vaccination and SARS-CoV-2 variants. Study-wide background: The vaccine Ad26.COV2.S was put into the muscle once, or twice with 56 days between.

The germline V gene encodes CDR1 MNHEY and CDR2 SVGAGI. The CDR3 totals 13 residues. V dropped 6 bases and J dropped 6 bases, with 14 bases sitting between them. Treatment noted: approximately 18 received Ad26.COV2.S at low or high dose, single or two shots; about five received placebo; per-sample allocation not given. Specimen acquisition occurred on day 63 following the initial vaccine or placebo injection. Expression of Wuhan-strain SARS-CoV-2 spike came from the Ad26 vector that formed the vaccine. Clones were sequenced by immunoSEQ multiplex PCR, and TCRdb holds only the in-frame ones, with some missing. The data show about 280,000 clones, over 75% seen once.

V and J are TRBV6-5 and TRBJ1-1; D unclear. This specimen was peripheral blood, taken in a trial of Ad26.COV2.S vaccine versus placebo. The receptor was isolated from a person between 18 and 65 years old who received the Ad26.COV2.S COVID-19 vaccine or a placebo. As DNA, the CDR3 is TGTGCCAGCAGGGACGGAGCCCAAGCTGAAGCTTTCTTT. Residues: CASRDGAQAEAFF.